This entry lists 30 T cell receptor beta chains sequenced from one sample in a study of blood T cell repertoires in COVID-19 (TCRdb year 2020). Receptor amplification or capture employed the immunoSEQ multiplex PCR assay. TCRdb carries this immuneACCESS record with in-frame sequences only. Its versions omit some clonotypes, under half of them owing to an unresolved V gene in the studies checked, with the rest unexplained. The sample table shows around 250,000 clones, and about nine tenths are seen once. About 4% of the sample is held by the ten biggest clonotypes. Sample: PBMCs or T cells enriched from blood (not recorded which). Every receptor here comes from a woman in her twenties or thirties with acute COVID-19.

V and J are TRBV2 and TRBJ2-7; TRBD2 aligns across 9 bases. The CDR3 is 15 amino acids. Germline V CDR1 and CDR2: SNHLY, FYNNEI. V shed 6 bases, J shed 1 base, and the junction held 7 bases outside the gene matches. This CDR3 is CASREQREVSYEQYF. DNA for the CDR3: TGTGCCAGCAGAGAGCAGCGGGAGGTTTCCTACGAGCAGTACTTC.

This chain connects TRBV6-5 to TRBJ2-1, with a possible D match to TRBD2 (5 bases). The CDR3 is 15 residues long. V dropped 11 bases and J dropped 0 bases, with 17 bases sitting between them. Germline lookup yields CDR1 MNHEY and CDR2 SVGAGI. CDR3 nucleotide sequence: TGTGCCGCGAAGAGGGATAGAGGCTCCTACAATGAGCAGTTCTTC. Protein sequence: CAAKRDRGSYNEQFF.

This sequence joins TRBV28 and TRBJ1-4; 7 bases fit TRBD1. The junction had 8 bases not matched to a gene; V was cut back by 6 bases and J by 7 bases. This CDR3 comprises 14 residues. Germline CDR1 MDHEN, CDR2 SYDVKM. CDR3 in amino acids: CASRTTGEGEKLFF. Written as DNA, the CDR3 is TGTGCCAGCAGAACTACAGGGGAAGGTGAAAAACTGTTTTTT.

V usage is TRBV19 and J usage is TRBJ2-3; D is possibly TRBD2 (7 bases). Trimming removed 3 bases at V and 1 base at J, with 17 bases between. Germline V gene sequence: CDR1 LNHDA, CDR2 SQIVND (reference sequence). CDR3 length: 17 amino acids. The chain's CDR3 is CASSIEGGEMGTDTQYF. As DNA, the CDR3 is TGTGCCAGTAGTATCGAAGGGGGGGAAATGGGCACAGATACGCAGTATTTT.

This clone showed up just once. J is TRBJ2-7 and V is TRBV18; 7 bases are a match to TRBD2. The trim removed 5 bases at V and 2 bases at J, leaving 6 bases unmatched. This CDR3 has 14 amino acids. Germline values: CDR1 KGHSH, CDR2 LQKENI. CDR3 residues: CASSEASGPYEQYF. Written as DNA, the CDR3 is TGTGCCAGCTCAGAGGCTAGCGGTCCCTACGAGCAGTACTTC.

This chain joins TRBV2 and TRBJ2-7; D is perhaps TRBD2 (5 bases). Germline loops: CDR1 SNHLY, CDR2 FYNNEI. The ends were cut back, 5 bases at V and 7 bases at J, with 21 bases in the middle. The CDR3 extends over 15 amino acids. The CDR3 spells CASSTEGGGWREQYF. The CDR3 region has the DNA TGTGCCAGCAGTACCGAGGGCGGCGGGTGGAGGGAGCAGTACTTC.

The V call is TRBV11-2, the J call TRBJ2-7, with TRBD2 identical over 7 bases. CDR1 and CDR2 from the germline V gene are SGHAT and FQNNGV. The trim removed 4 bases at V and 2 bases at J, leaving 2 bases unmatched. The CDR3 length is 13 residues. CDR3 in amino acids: CASSSTSTYEQYF. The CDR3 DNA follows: TGTGCCAGCAGCTCGACTAGCACCTACGAGCAGTACTTC.

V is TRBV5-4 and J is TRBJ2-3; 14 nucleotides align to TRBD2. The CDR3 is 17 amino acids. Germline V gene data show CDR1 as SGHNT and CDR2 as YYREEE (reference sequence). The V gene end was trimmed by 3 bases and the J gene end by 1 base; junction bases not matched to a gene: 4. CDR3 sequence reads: CASSYGLAGGGTDTQYF. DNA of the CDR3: TGTGCCAGCAGCTACGGACTAGCGGGAGGCGGCACAGATACGCAGTATTTT.

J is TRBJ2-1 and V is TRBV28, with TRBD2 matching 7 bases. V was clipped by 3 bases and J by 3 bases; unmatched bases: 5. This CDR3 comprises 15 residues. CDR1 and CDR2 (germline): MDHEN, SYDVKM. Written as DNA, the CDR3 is TGTGCCAGCAGTTTCTCTACTAGCGTCTACAATGAGCAGTTCTTC. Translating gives CASSFSTSVYNEQFF.

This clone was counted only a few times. CDR3: CASSAGTAYEQYF. CDR3 DNA sequence: TGCGCCAGCAGTGCCGGGACAGCCTACGAGCAGTACTTC. The chain recombines TRBV10-2 with TRBJ2-7, with 7 bases that match TRBD1. V lost 4 bases and J lost 2; bases outside the gene matches: 2. The V gene's germline CDR1 is WSHSY and CDR2 SAAADI. CDR3 length equals 13 residues.

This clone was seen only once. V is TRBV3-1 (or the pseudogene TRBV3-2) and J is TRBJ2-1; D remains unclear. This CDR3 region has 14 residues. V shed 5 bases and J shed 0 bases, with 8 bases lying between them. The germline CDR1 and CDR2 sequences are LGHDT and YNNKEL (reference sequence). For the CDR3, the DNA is TGTGCCAGCAGCGCATTGAGCTCCTACAATGAGCAGTTCTTC. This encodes CASSALSSYNEQFF.

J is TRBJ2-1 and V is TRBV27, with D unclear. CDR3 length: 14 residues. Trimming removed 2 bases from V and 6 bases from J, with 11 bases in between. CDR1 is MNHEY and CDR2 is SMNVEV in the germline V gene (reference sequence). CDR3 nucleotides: TGTGCCAGCAGTTTAGGGCTAATAGGCAATGAGCAGTTCTTC. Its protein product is CASSLGLIGNEQFF.

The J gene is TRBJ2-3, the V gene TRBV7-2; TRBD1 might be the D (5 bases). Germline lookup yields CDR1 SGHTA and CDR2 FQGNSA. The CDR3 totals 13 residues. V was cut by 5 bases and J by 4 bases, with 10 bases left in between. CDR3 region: CASSPGQSDTQYF. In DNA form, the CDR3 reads TGTGCCAGCAGCCCCGGACAATCAGATACGCAGTATTTT. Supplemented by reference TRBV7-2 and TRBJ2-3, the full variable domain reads GAGVSQSPSNKVTEKGKDVELRCDPISGHTALYWYRQSLGQGLEFLIYFQGNSAPDKSGLPSDRFSAERTGGSVSTLTIQRTQQEDSAVYLCASSPGQSDTQYFGPGTRLTVL.

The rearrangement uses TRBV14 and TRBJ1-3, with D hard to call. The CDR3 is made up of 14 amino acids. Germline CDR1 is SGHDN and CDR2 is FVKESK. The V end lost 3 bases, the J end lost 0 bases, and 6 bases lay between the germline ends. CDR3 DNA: TGTGCCAGCAGCCAGACTTTCTCTGGAAACACCATATATTTT. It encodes CASSQTFSGNTIYF.

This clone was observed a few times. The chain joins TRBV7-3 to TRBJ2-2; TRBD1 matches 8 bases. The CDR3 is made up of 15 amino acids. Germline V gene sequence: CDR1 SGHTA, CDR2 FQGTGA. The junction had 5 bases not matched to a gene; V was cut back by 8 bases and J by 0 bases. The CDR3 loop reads CASPRQGSNTGELFF. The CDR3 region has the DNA TGTGCCAGCCCTAGACAGGGGTCGAACACCGGGGAGCTGTTTTTT.

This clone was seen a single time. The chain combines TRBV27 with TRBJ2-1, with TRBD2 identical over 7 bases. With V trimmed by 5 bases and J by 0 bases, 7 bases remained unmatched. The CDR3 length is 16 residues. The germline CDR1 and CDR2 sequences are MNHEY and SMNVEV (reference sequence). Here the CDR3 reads CASSLGLPSSYNEQFF. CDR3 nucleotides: TGTGCCAGCAGTCTGGGACTACCGAGCTCCTACAATGAGCAGTTCTTC.

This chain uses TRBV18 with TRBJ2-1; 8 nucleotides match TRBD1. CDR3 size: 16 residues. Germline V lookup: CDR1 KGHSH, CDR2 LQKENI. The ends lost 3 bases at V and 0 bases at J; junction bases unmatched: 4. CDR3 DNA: TGTGCCAGCTCACCTGACAGGGGAGGCTCCTACAATGAGCAGTTCTTC. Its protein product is CASSPDRGGSYNEQFF.

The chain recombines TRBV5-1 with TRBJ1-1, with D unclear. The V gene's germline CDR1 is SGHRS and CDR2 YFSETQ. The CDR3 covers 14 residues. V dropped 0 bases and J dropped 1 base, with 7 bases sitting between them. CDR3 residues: CASSLEGENTEAFF. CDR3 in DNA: TGCGCCAGCAGCTTGGAGGGAGAGAACACTGAAGCTTTCTTT.

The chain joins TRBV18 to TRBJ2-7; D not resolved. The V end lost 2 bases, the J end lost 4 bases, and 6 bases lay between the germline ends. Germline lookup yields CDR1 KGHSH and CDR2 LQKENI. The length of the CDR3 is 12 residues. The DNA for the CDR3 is TGTGCCAGCTCACCATTTACTTACGAGCAGTACTTC. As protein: CASSPFTYEQYF.

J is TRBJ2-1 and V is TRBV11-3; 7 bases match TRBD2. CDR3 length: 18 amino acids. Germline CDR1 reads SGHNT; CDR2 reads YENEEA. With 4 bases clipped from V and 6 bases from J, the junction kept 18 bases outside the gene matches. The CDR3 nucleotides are TGTGCCAGCAGCTCCCCTGGGGGAGCGGGAACATTCGGCAATGAGCAGTTCTTC. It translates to CASSSPGGAGTFGNEQFF.

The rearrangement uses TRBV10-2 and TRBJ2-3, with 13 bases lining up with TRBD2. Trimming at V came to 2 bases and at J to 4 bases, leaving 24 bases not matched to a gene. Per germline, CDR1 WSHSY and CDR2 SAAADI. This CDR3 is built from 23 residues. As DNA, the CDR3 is TGCGCCAGCAGTGAGCGCGGGGGGGAAGTTACTAGCGGGAGGGCCTGGATTTCAGATACGCAGTATTTT. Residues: CASSERGGEVTSGRAWISDTQYF.

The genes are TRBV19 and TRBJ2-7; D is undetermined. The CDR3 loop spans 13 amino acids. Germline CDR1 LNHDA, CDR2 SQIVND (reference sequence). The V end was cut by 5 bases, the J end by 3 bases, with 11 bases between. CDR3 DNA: TGTGCCAGTAGTCCAACTCCGAGCTACGAGCAGTACTTC. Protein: CASSPTPSYEQYF.

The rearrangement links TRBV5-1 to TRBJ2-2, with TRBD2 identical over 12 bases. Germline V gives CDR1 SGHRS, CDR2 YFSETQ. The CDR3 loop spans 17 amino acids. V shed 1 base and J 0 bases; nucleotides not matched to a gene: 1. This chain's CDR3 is CASSLTSGRSNTGELFF. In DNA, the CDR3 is TGCGCCAGCAGCTTGACTAGCGGGAGGTCGAACACCGGGGAGCTGTTTTTT.

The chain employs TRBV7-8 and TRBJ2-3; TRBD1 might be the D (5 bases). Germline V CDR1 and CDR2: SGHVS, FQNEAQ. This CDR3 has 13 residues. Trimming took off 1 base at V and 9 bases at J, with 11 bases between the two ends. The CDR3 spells CASSLDQGDTQYF. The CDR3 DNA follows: TGTGCCAGCAGCTTAGACCAGGGCGACACGCAGTATTTT. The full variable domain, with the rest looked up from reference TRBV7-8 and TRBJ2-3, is GAGVSQSPRYKVAKRGQDVALRCDPISGHVSLFWYQQALGQGPEFLTYFQNEAQLDKSGLPSDRFFAERPEGSVSTLKIQRTQQEDSAVYLCASSLDQGDTQYFGPGTRLTVL.

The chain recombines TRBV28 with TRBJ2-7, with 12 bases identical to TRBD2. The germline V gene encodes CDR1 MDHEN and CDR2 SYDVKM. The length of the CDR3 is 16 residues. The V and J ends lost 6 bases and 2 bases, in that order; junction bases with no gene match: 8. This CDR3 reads CASSPGLAGPTYEQYF. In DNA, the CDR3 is TGTGCCAGCAGCCCTGGACTAGCGGGACCCACCTACGAGCAGTACTTC.

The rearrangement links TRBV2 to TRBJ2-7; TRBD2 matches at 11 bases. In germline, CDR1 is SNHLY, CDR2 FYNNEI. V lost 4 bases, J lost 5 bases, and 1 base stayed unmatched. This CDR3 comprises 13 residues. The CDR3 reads CASSVLAGDEQYF. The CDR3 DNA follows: TGTGCCAGCAGTGTACTAGCGGGAGACGAGCAGTACTTC. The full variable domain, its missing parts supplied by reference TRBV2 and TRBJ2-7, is EPEVTQTPSHQVTQMGQEVILRCVPISNHLYFYWYRQILGQKVEFLVSFYNNEISEKSEIFDDQFSVERPDGSNFTLKIRSTKLEDSAMYFCASSVLAGDEQYFGPGTRLTVT.

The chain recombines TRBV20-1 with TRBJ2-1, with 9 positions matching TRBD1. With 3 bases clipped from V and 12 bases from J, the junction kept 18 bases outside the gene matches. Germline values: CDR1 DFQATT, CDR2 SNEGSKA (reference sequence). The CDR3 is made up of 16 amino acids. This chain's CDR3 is CSASFRGTGIFIRQFF. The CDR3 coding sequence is TGCAGTGCTAGTTTCCGCGGGACAGGGATTTTCATCAGGCAGTTCTTC.

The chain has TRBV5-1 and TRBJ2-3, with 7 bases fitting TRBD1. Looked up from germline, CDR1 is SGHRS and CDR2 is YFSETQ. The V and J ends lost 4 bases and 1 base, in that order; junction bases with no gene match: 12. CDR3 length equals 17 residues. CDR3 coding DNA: TGCGCCAGCAGCCGGAGTGGGCTTGGGACAGGCACAGATACGCAGTATTTT. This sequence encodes CASSRSGLGTGTDTQYF.

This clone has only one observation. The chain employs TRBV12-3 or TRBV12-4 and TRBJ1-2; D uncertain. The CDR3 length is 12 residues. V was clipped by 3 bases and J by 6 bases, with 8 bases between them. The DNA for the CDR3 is TGTGCCAGCAGTTTCGCCGGGAATGGCTACACCTTC. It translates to CASSFAGNGYTF.

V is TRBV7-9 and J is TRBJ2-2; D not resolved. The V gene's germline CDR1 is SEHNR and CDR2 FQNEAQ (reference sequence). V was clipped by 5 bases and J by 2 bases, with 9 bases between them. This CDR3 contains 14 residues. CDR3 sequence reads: CASSLFPNTGELFF. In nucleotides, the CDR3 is TGTGCCAGCAGCCTTTTCCCCAACACCGGGGAGCTGTTTTTT.